The next 30 T cell receptor beta chains were all read from a single sample in a study of identical twins. TCRdb recomputed calls from the 5' RACE reads with MiXCR, one row per CDR3 protein. The profile covers fewer than 250,000 distinct CDR3 sequences, with 7% to 8.5% appearing a single time and roughly 5.4% taken by the ten largest. The data were also submitted as part of a second study, on yellow fever vaccine responses in identical twins.

The sequencing sample was made of CD8+ T cells sorted from blood. The receptors shown here come from a woman aged 18-35 years in good health.

This clonotype was picked up a small number of times. The rearrangement links TRBV12-3 or TRBV12-4 to TRBJ2-1; no definite D call. With 6 bases removed from V and 9 bases from J, the gap between germline ends came to 12 bases. This CDR3 has 12 residues. CDR3 protein: CASSIETGEQFF. Here the CDR3 DNA reads TGTGCCAGCAGCATCGAAACCGGTGAGCAGTTCTTC.

This clonotype was observed a handful of times. J is TRBJ2-5 and V is TRBV7-9; the D gene is possibly TRBD1 (5 bases). Trimming pared 5 bases from V and 2 bases from J, leaving 9 bases between. The CDR3 runs 13 residues. Germline CDR1 reads SEHNR; CDR2 reads FQNEAQ (reference sequence). The CDR3 nucleotides are TGTGCCAGCAGCCACCGACAGCAAGAGACCCAGTACTTC. This translates into CASSHRQQETQYF.

This clonotype appeared many times. This sequence joins TRBV29-1 and TRBJ1-4; the match to TRBD1 covers 7 bases. Trimming removed 4 bases from V and 8 bases from J; junction bases left unmatched: 13. The CDR3 is made up of 15 amino acids. Germline loops: CDR1 SQVTM, CDR2 ANQGSEA. CDR3 loop: CSVAGTELSEEKLFF. DNA of the CDR3: TGCAGCGTTGCCGGGACAGAATTGTCTGAGGAAAAACTGTTTTTT.

This clonotype has more than one count but fewer than ten. J is TRBJ1-2 and V is TRBV7-9, with TRBD1 identical over 9 bases. The CDR3 totals 14 residues. Per germline, CDR1 SEHNR and CDR2 FQNEAQ (reference sequence). Germline trimming cut 7 bases from V and 8 bases from J; bases unmatched to any gene: 11. CDR3 amino acids: CASTPPGQGDGYTF. CDR3 nucleotide sequence: TGTGCCAGCACGCCACCGGGACAGGGCGACGGCTACACCTTC.

This clonotype was observed a few times. V gene TRBV4-1 combines with J gene TRBJ2-4, with D possibly matching TRBD2 (6 bases). The CDR3 runs to 15 residues. Trimming left V 0 bases short and J 8 bases short, with 14 bases between. Per the germline V gene, CDR1 is MGHRA and CDR2 is YSYEKL. The CDR3 here is CASSQDPRLGDIQYF. CDR3 DNA sequence: TGCGCCAGCAGCCAAGATCCGAGACTAGGGGACATTCAGTACTTC.

This chain connects TRBV27 to TRBJ1-1; no firm D call. The ends were cut back, 0 bases at V and 1 base at J, with 9 bases in the middle. Germline V gene sequence: CDR1 MNHEY, CDR2 SMNVEV (reference sequence). This CDR3 has 15 amino acids. The CDR3 region is CASSLSSGANTEAFF. As DNA, the CDR3 is TGTGCCAGCAGTTTATCCTCAGGAGCGAACACTGAAGCTTTCTTT.

This clonotype was counted a few times. The chain uses TRBV6-1 and TRBJ2-5, with D perhaps matching TRBD1 or TRBD2 (5 bases each). The germline CDR1 and CDR2 sequences are MNHNS and SASEGT. V was clipped by 7 bases and J by 6 bases, with 18 bases between them. This CDR3 spans 14 amino acids. The CDR3 region is CASNDWEQGKTQYF. DNA of the CDR3: TGTGCCAGCAATGATTGGGAGCAGGGCAAGACCCAGTACTTC.

In this sample, this clonotype turned up many times. The chain joins TRBV29-1 to TRBJ2-7, with D unresolved. V gave up 6 bases and J gave up 4 bases, with 10 bases separating them. CDR1 SQVTM and CDR2 ANQGSEA come from the germline V gene. The length of the CDR3 is 11 residues. This chain's CDR3 is CSVVTQYEQYF. As DNA, the CDR3 is TGCAGCGTCGTTACTCAATACGAGCAGTACTTC.

The rearrangement links TRBV5-5 to TRBJ2-7; TRBD2 might be the D (6 bases). Trimming shortened V by 4 bases and J by 4 bases, and 18 bases separated the two germline ends. Germline V CDR1 and CDR2: SGHKS, YYEKEE (reference sequence). The CDR3 covers 15 residues. Here the CDR3 DNA reads TGTGCCAGCAGCCTTGGGCCCCTCCGGGGGTACGAGCAGTACGTC. Protein sequence: CASSLGPLRGYEQYV.

This clonotype occurred a few times. CDR3 residues: CASSYSKTSGSLPYNEQFF. The CDR3 DNA reads as TGTGCCAGCAGTTACTCTAAGACTAGCGGGAGTCTGCCCTACAATGAGCAGTTCTTC. The chain combines TRBV6-5 with TRBJ2-1, with 12 bases that match TRBD2. The CDR3 extends over 19 amino acids. The germline gives CDR1 MNHEY, CDR2 SVGAGI. J was trimmed by 2 bases and V by 0 bases; bases with no gene match: 8.

This clonotype was found a few times. The chain employs TRBV7-2 and TRBJ2-3; TRBD2 is a possible D gene (5 bases). The germline V gene encodes CDR1 SGHTA and CDR2 FQGNSA. The CDR3 loop spans 15 amino acids. Trimming removed 2 bases at V and 5 bases at J, with 14 bases between. The CDR3 DNA follows: TGTGCCAGCAGCTTAAAGGCTAGCCTTGGAGATACGCAGTATTTT. It yields the protein CASSLKASLGDTQYF.

This clonotype was detected many times. This rearrangement joins TRBV27 to TRBJ2-1; D not resolved. CDR3 size: 14 residues. CDR1 and CDR2 from the germline V gene are MNHEY and SMNVEV (reference sequence). Deletions cut 3 bases from V and 2 bases from J, with 8 bases between. The CDR3 DNA follows: TGTGCCAGCAGTTTGGCAGACACCTACAATGAGCAGTTCTTC. Translating gives CASSLADTYNEQFF.

In its sample, this clonotype was seen many times. V gene TRBV12-3 or TRBV12-4 combines with J gene TRBJ1-2, with D hard to call. Trimming removed 2 bases from V and 8 bases from J, with 12 bases in between. The CDR3 is 13 amino acids. The CDR3 DNA follows: TGTGCCAGCAGTTTACCATTCGGGGAAGGCTACACCTTC. Its protein product is CASSLPFGEGYTF.

This clonotype was recorded at least ten times. The chain combines TRBV20-1 with TRBJ2-7; a possible D gene is TRBD2 (6 bases). The V end was cut by 3 bases, the J end by 5 bases, with 11 bases between. The CDR3 is 12 residues long. Germline loops: CDR1 DFQATT, CDR2 SNEGSKA (reference sequence). Here the CDR3 reads CSASMGGHEQYF. The CDR3 nucleotides are TGCAGTGCTAGCATGGGAGGACACGAGCAGTACTTC.

This clonotype was seen a handful of times. The chain uses TRBV7-7 and TRBJ2-1; D is perhaps TRBD1 (6 bases). CDR3 length: 14 residues. V lost 0 bases, J lost 5 bases, and 8 bases lay in between. Germline V CDR1 and CDR2: SSHAT, FNYEAQ (reference sequence). CDR3 DNA: TGTGCCAGCAGCTTAGCGGACAGAGACAATGAGCAGTTCTTC. This gives the protein CASSLADRDNEQFF. The whole variable domain, remainder taken from reference TRBV7-7 and TRBJ2-1, is GAGVSQSPRYKVTKRGQDVTLRCDPISSHATLYWYQQALGQGPEFLTYFNYEAQPDKSGLPSDRFSAERPEGSISTLTIQRTEQRDSAMYRCASSLADRDNEQFFGPGTRLTVL.

The rearrangement uses TRBV12-3 or TRBV12-4 and TRBJ2-7; D is perhaps TRBD2 (6 bases). The CDR3 has 12 residues. Trimming took 3 bases from V and 3 from J, leaving 6 bases between them. The CDR3: CASSLDYYEQYV. The DNA of the CDR3 is TGTGCCAGCAGTTTGGACTACTACGAGCAGTACGTC.

The table lists this clonotype with many counts. This chain joins TRBV11-2 and TRBJ2-7; maybe TRBD1 (7 bases). The CDR3 has 14 residues. Germline lookup yields CDR1 SGHAT and CDR2 FQNNGV. V was shortened by 3 bases and J by 2 bases, with 11 bases between the two germline ends. CDR3 region: CASSLEGATYEQYF. For the CDR3, the DNA is TGTGCCAGCAGCTTGGAGGGGGCGACCTACGAGCAGTACTTC.

This sequence joins TRBV11-1 and TRBJ2-7; 7 bases agree with TRBD2. V was clipped by 5 bases and J by 4 bases; unmatched bases: 5. Per germline, CDR1 SGHAT and CDR2 FQDESV (reference sequence). The CDR3 runs to 13 residues. CDR3 sequence: CASSHGLEYEQYF. The DNA for the CDR3 is TGTGCCAGCAGCCACGGACTAGAGTACGAGCAGTACTTC.

A remark on this clonotype: Being one base from a much bigger clone, this may be a read error. The chain links TRBV24-1 to TRBJ2-1; 7 positions agree with TRBD1. This CDR3 region has 14 residues. Germline values: CDR1 KGHDR, CDR2 SFDVKD. The CDR3 DNA reads TGTGCCTCCAGTGGCATGACAGGGATGGATGAGCAGTTCTTC. Translation: CASSGMTGMDEQFF.

Only a few counts were recorded for this clonotype. The chain joins TRBV2 to TRBJ1-1, with D tentatively TRBD1 (6 bases). This CDR3 region has 11 residues. Germline V gene data show CDR1 as SNHLY and CDR2 as FYNNEI. Trimming removed 8 bases from V and 10 bases from J, with 14 bases in between. In DNA, the CDR3 is TGTGCCAGCTCGGGGGGGCGCGTAGCTTTCTTT. It encodes CASSGGRVAFF.

The chain combines TRBV5-1 with TRBJ2-2; a possible D gene is TRBD1 (6 bases). This CDR3 comprises 16 residues. Trimming cost V 1 base and J 4 bases, with 14 bases left between them. Per germline, CDR1 SGHRS and CDR2 YFSETQ. The CDR3 DNA reads TGCGCCAGCAGCTTGAGTAACAGGGCTGGCACCGGGGAGCTGTTTTTT. It is translated as CASSLSNRAGTGELFF.

This clonotype was seen more than once but under ten times. The gene calls are TRBV2 and TRBJ2-2, with 7 bases fitting TRBD1. Germline V gene data show CDR1 as SNHLY and CDR2 as FYNNEI. V shed 6 bases, J shed 7 bases, and the junction held 11 bases outside the gene matches. This CDR3 has 15 residues. CDR3 bases: TGTGCCAGCAGCGGCGACAGGGTTCCAGGCGGGGAGCTGTTTTTT. It yields the protein CASSGDRVPGGELFF.

This sequence joins TRBV12-5 and TRBJ1-6; tentatively, D is TRBD1 (6 bases). The CDR3 runs 14 residues. Germline CDR1 and CDR2: LGHNT and FRNRAP. Trimming removed 7 bases at V and 4 bases at J, with 11 bases between. CDR3 in amino acids: CASALTGYNSPLHF. The CDR3 region has the DNA TGTGCTAGTGCCTTGACAGGTTATAATTCACCCCTCCACTTT.

In this sample, this clonotype turned up many times. The rearrangement links TRBV10-3 to TRBJ2-1; D ambiguous. Trimming took off 0 bases at V and 2 bases at J, with 5 bases between the two ends. CDR1 is ENHRY and CDR2 is SYGVKD in the germline V gene. The CDR3 has 14 residues. The CDR3 nucleotides read TGTGCCATCAGTGAGTCTGGCCCCTACAATGAGCAGTTCTTC. Translation: CAISESGPYNEQFF.

This clonotype was seen a single time. V usage is TRBV10-3 and J usage is TRBJ2-7; 9 nucleotides align to TRBD2. The CDR3 is made up of 12 amino acids. Germline CDR1 and CDR2: ENHRY and SYGVKD. After removal of 7 bases from V and 6 bases from J, the junction contained 4 bases not matched to a gene. The CDR3 protein is CAITSGTVEQYF. The CDR3 nucleotides read TGTGCCATCACTAGCGGGACGGTCGAGCAGTACTTC.

This clonotype turned up a few times. This rearrangement joins TRBV2 to TRBJ2-1; D may match TRBD1 or TRBD2 (6 bases each). V was cut by 6 bases and J by 1 base, with 16 bases left in between. Germline V lookup: CDR1 SNHLY, CDR2 FYNNEI. The CDR3 totals 16 residues. The CDR3 protein is CASRERGAVSYNEQFF. The CDR3, as DNA: TGTGCCAGCAGGGAAAGGGGGGCGGTTTCCTACAATGAGCAGTTCTTC. Full variable domain (outside the CDR3, taken from reference TRBV2 and TRBJ2-1): EPEVTQTPSHQVTQMGQEVILRCVPISNHLYFYWYRQILGQKVEFLVSFYNNEISEKSEIFDDQFSVERPDGSNFTLKIRSTKLEDSAMYFCASRERGAVSYNEQFFGPGTRLTVL.

The chain links TRBV23-1 to TRBJ2-5, with a tentative D call TRBD1 (6 bases). TRBV23-1 is assigned to the ORF class and has an uncertain function. This CDR3 region has 16 residues. V lost 2 bases and J 5 bases, leaving 18 bases between the germline ends. The CDR3, as DNA: TGCGCCAGCAGTCAAAGGGGGAAGGTTACGTGCGAGACCCAGTACTTC. Protein sequence: CASSQRGKVTCETQYF.

The V call is TRBV4-1, the J call TRBJ1-5; perhaps TRBD1 as D (5 bases). Germline V gene sequence: CDR1 MGHRA, CDR2 YSYEKL. The ends were cut back, 3 bases at V and 4 bases at J, with 13 bases in the middle. The CDR3 runs 15 residues. The CDR3 region is CASSHSAGQNQPQHF. CDR3 sequence (DNA): TGCGCCAGCAGCCATTCGGCCGGACAAAATCAGCCCCAGCATTTT.

The table lists this clonotype with a few counts. The chain joins TRBV4-1 to TRBJ1-2; 9 positions match TRBD1. This CDR3 has 15 amino acids. V shed 5 bases, J shed 8 bases, and the junction held 12 bases outside the gene matches. Germline V gene sequence: CDR1 MGHRA, CDR2 YSYEKL. CDR3 coding DNA: TGCGCCAGCAGCAACGACATCACAGGGGGCGTAGGCTACACCTTC. Translation: CASSNDITGGVGYTF.

The J gene is TRBJ1-4, the V gene TRBV9, with D possibly matching TRBD1 (5 bases). Germline CDR1 is SGDLS and CDR2 is YYNGEE. The CDR3 runs 16 residues. Trimming removed 3 bases at V and 6 bases at J, with 18 bases between. The CDR3 reads CASSADSGPSDEKLFF. The CDR3 bases are TGTGCCAGCAGCGCGGACTCAGGGCCCAGCGATGAAAAACTGTTTTTT.